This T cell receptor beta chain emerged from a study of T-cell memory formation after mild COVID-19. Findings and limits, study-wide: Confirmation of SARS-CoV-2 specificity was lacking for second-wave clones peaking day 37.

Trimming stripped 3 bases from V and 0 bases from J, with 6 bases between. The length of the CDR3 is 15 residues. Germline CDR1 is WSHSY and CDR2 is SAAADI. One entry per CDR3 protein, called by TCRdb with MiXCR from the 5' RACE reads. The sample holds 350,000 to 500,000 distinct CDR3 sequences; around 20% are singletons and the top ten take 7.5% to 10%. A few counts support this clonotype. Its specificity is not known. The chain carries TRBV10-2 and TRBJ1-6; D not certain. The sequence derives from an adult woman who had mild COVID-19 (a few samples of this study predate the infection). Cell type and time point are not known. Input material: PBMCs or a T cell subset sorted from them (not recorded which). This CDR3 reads CASSEKSSYNSPLHF. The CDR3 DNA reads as TGCGCCAGCAGTGAAAAGAGCTCCTATAATTCACCCCTCCACTTT.